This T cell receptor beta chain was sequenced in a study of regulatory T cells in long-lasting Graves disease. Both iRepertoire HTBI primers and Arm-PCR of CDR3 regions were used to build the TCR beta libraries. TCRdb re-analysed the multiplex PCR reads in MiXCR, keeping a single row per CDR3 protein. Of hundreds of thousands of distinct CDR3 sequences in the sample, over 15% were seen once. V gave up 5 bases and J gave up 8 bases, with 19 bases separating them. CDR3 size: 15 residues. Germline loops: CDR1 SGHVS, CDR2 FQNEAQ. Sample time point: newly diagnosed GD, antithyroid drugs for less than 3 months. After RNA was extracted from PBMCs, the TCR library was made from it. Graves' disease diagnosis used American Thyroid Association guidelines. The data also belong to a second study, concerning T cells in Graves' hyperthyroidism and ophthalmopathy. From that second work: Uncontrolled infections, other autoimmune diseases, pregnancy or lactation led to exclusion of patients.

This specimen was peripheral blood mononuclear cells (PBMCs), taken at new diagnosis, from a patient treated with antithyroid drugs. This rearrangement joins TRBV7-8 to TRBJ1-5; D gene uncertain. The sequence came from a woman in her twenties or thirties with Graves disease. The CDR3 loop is CASSKSGVTEKPQHF. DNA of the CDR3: TGTGCCAGCAGCAAAAGCGGGGTCACAGAGAAGCCCCAGCATTTT.